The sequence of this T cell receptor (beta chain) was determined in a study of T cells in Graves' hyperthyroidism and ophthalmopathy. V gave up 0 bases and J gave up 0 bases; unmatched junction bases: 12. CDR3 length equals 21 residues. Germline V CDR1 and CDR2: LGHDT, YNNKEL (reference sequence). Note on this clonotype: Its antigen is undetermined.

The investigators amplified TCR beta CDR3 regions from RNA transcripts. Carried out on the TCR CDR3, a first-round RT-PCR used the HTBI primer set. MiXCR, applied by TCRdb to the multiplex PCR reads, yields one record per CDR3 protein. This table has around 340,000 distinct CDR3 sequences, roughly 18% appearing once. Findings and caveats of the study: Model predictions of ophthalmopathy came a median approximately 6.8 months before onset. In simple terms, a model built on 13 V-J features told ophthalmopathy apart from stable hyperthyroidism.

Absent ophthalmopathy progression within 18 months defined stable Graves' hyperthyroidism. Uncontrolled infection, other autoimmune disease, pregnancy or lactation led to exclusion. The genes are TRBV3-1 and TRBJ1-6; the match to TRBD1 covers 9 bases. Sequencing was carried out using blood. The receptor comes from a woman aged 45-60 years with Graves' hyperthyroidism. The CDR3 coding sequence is TGTGCCAGCAGCCAAGATCCTCTTCGGGACAGGGCTTACTCCTATAATTCACCCCTCCACTTT. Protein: CASSQDPLRDRAYSYNSPLHF.